Each of the 15 T cell receptor beta chains below was sequenced from the same sample in a study of beta chain features in type 1 diabetes. Expressed TCRB transcripts were sequenced after all isolated RNA was converted to cDNA. Data came from immunoSEQ multiplex PCR; TCRdb stores just in-frame clones and leaves some out. In the table there are some 220,000 clones, approximately 10% of which are singletons. Sequenced input: central memory CD4+ T cells from blood. The source of these receptors is a man younger than 35 in good health.

This clone was found a few times. The J gene is TRBJ2-7, the V gene TRBV27; possibly TRBD1 for D (5 bases). The V and J ends lost 0 bases and 1 base respectively, with 13 bases between them. The CDR3 is made up of 16 amino acids. CDR1 and CDR2 (germline): MNHEY, SMNVEV (reference sequence). The CDR3 region has the DNA TGTGCCAGCAGTTTATCTTTCAGGGATGGGTCCTACGAGCAGTACTTC. Its protein is CASSLSFRDGSYEQYF.

In its sample, this clone was seen a few times. CDR3 sequence: CSANLGQQSFQETQYF. The CDR3 DNA sequence: TGCAGCGCCAATTTGGGACAGCAGTCATTCCAAGAGACCCAGTACTTC. The chain employs TRBV29-1 and TRBJ2-5, with 7 bases matching TRBD1. The germline V gene has CDR1 SQVTM and CDR2 ANQGSEA. With 7 bases clipped from V and 1 base from J, the junction kept 15 bases outside the gene matches. The CDR3 has 16 amino acids. Full variable domain (outside the CDR3, taken from reference TRBV29-1 and TRBJ2-5): SAVISQKPSRDICQRGTSLTIQCQVDSQVTMMFWYRQQPGQSLTLIATANQGSEATYESGFVIDKFPISRPNLTFSTLTVSNMSPEDSSIYLCSANLGQQSFQETQYFGPGTRLLVL.

This clone was picked up a small number of times. This chain links TRBV7-8 with TRBJ2-2; 8 bases agree with TRBD2. Germline CDR1 SGHVS, CDR2 FQNEAQ. The CDR3 has 17 amino acids. The V segment lost 4 bases and the J segment 5 bases; nucleotides outside the gene matches: 12. This chain's CDR3 is CASSYEMSRGRTGELFF. DNA for the CDR3: TGTGCCAGCAGCTACGAAATGTCTCGCGGGAGGACCGGGGAGCTGTTTTTT.

This chain links TRBV27 with TRBJ2-2, with D unresolved. Deletions cut 2 bases from V and 5 bases from J, with 3 bases between. Germline-derived CDR1 and CDR2 are MNHEY and SMNVEV (reference sequence). The CDR3 is made up of 12 amino acids. The CDR3 loop is CASSLKTGELFF. CDR3 coding DNA: TGTGCCAGCAGTTTAAAAACCGGGGAGCTGTTTTTT.

This clone was counted between two and nine times. The rearrangement joins TRBV4-2 to TRBJ2-5; the D gene is possibly TRBD2 (5 bases). The CDR3 sequence is 14 residues long. Trimming shortened V by 1 base and J by 3 bases, and 9 bases separated the two germline ends. Germline V gives CDR1 LGHNA, CDR2 YNFKEQ. This CDR3 reads CASSQGLAKETQYF. CDR3 DNA sequence: TGTGCCAGCAGCCAAGGGCTAGCTAAAGAGACCCAGTACTTC.

V is TRBV7-8 and J is TRBJ1-5; tentatively, D is TRBD1 (5 bases). V was clipped by 5 bases and J by 4 bases, with 15 bases between them. Per the germline V gene, CDR1 is SGHVS and CDR2 is FQNEAQ. The CDR3 is made up of 15 amino acids. CDR3 bases: TGTGCCAGCAGCCTAGGGGCACTCCCTAATCAGCCCCAGCATTTT. This gives the protein CASSLGALPNQPQHF.

The CDR3 coding sequence is TGCGCCAGCAGCTTGCAGGGGCTGTTGGGGGAGCAGTACTTC. Protein product: CASSLQGLLGEQYF. The chain has TRBV5-1 and TRBJ2-7; a possible D gene is TRBD1 (6 bases). The ends were cut back, 1 base at V and 7 bases at J, with 15 bases in the middle. The CDR3 spans 14 residues. CDR1 is SGHRS, CDR2 YFSETQ, per germline.

This clone appeared a few times. The V and J genes are TRBV2 and TRBJ2-1; D call uncertain. The CDR3 is made up of 14 amino acids. Per germline, CDR1 SNHLY and CDR2 FYNNEI. Trimming cost V 7 bases and J 3 bases, with 13 bases left between them. CDR3 DNA sequence: TGTGCCAGCATTCCATCTCTCGTCTACAATGAGCAGTTCTTC. This gives the protein CASIPSLVYNEQFF.

The chain links TRBV28 to TRBJ2-7, with a possible D match to TRBD1 (5 bases). Trimming shortened V by 6 bases and J by 7 bases, and 19 bases separated the two germline ends. CDR1 and CDR2 (germline): MDHEN, SYDVKM. The CDR3 is 14 amino acids. CDR3 sequence (DNA): TGTGCCAGCAGCCGTAGGGCAGGGCTGGGAGAGCAGTACTTC. Translation: CASSRRAGLGEQYF.

This clone has a single count. The chain couples TRBV7-9 to TRBJ1-1, with D uncertain. CDR1 is SEHNR, CDR2 FQNEAQ, per germline (reference sequence). There are 14 residues in the CDR3. Trimming took 8 bases from V and 1 from J, leaving 14 bases between them. The CDR3 DNA reads TGTGCCAGCTCGACCGGGGAGAGGAACACTGAAGCTTTCTTT. This encodes CASSTGERNTEAFF.

This rearrangement joins TRBV9 to TRBJ1-2; no firm D call. This CDR3 region has 13 residues. V shed 0 bases and J shed 2 bases, with 5 bases lying between them. Germline CDR1 reads SGDLS; CDR2 reads YYNGEE. The CDR3 loop is CASSVETNYGYTF. The CDR3 region has the DNA TGTGCCAGCAGCGTAGAGACGAACTATGGCTACACCTTC.

This clone was counted between two and nine times. The chain employs TRBV11-3 and TRBJ1-2, with a possible D match to TRBD1 (5 bases). Germline CDR1 is SGHNT and CDR2 is YENEEA. This CDR3 is built from 13 residues. Trimming took 4 bases from V and 8 from J, leaving 14 bases between them. The CDR3 spells CASSSGTHKGYTF. The CDR3 DNA reads TGTGCCAGCAGCTCAGGGACCCATAAGGGCTACACCTTC.

V is TRBV29-1 and J is TRBJ1-5, with a weak D call TRBD1 (5 bases). The CDR3 spans 13 residues. V lost 7 bases, J lost 7 bases, and 17 bases lay in between. In germline, CDR1 is SQVTM, CDR2 ANQGSEA. The CDR3: CSAVEGRDQPQHF. The DNA for the CDR3 is TGCAGCGCCGTAGAGGGCAGGGACCAGCCCCAGCATTTT.

The sample holds a few counts of this clone. This sequence joins TRBV7-2 and TRBJ2-7, with TRBD2 matching over 11 bases. Unmatched junction bases numbered 9, after V lost 2 bases and J lost 6 bases. Germline V CDR1 and CDR2: SGHTA, FQGNSA. The CDR3 totals 16 residues. The CDR3 sequence is CASSLSSGRAPLEQYF. The CDR3 region has the DNA TGTGCCAGCAGCTTAAGTAGCGGGAGGGCCCCCCTCGAGCAGTACTTC. Complete variable domain (other parts from reference TRBV7-2 and TRBJ2-7): GAGVSQSPSNKVTEKGKDVELRCDPISGHTALYWYRQSLGQGLEFLIYFQGNSAPDKSGLPSDRFSAERTGGSVSTLTIQRTQQEDSAVYLCASSLSSGRAPLEQYFGPGTRLTVT.

This clone was seen more than once but under ten times. This sequence joins TRBV11-2 and TRBJ2-3, with a possible D match to TRBD2 (6 bases). Trimming shortened V by 4 bases and J by 4 bases, and 15 bases separated the two germline ends. Per the germline V gene, CDR1 is SGHAT and CDR2 is FQNNGV. CDR3 length equals 15 residues. CDR3 in amino acids: CASSSSGPSPDTQYF. The CDR3 DNA reads as TGTGCCAGCAGCTCAAGCGGGCCAAGCCCAGATACGCAGTATTTT.